Following are 9 T cell receptor beta chains from one sample sequenced in a study of T cells in localized non-small cell lung cancer. Some clones are missing from TCRdb's copy, which holds only in-frame ones; the method was immunoSEQ multiplex PCR. The sample lists 15,000 to 20,000 clones; 89% were seen once. The sequences come from peripheral blood, collected before any cancer treatment. These receptor sequences come from a man aged 35-69 years with stage I lung adenocarcinoma.

The V and J genes are TRBV19 and TRBJ2-6; the D gene is possibly TRBD1 (5 bases). The germline V and J ends were trimmed by 5 bases and 5 bases, with 22 bases remaining between them. Per germline, CDR1 LNHDA and CDR2 SQIVND (reference sequence). The CDR3 contains 18 residues. CDR3 sequence reads: CASSLNRTNHSRANVLTF. In DNA form, the CDR3 reads TGTGCCAGTAGTTTGAATCGGACAAATCACAGTCGGGCCAACGTCCTGACTTTC.

The chain links TRBV7-6 to TRBJ1-3; D gene uncertain. Germline V gene lookup returns CDR1 SGHVS and CDR2 FNYEAQ. This CDR3 has 15 amino acids. V lost 6 bases and J 1 base, leaving 13 bases between the germline ends. As DNA, the CDR3 is TGTGCCAGCAGGGATTTGGCCTTATCTGGAAACACCATATATTTT. Its translation: CASRDLALSGNTIYF.

V usage is TRBV29-1 and J usage is TRBJ1-2; D gene uncertain. Germline-derived CDR1 and CDR2 are SQVTM and ANQGSEA. Trimming left V 5 bases short and J 3 bases short, with 10 bases between. The CDR3 has 12 amino acids. CDR3 residues: CSVRTDDYGYTF. DNA for the CDR3: TGCAGCGTTCGGACGGACGACTATGGCTACACCTTC.

The DNA for the CDR3 is TGTGCCAGCAGCCCGGGACAGGGCGAGCATCAGCCCCAGCATTTT. Translated, it gives CASSPGQGEHQPQHF. The chain links TRBV7-8 to TRBJ1-5, with 9 bases aligning to TRBD1. The CDR3 sequence is 15 residues long. Trimming took 5 bases from V and 5 from J; bases not matched to a gene: 7. The germline gives CDR1 SGHVS, CDR2 FQNEAQ.

This sequence joins TRBV5-1 and TRBJ1-5; unclear D gene. CDR3 length equals 13 residues. CDR1 is SGHRS and CDR2 is YFSETQ in the germline V gene. V lost 2 bases to trimming and J lost 2 bases, with 5 bases between them. This chain's CDR3 is CASSLRGNQPQHF. The CDR3, as DNA: TGCGCCAGCAGCTTACGGGGCAATCAGCCCCAGCATTTT.

This clone has only one observation. The chain is built from TRBV6-1 and TRBJ2-7, with D hard to call. The CDR3 consists of 13 residues. Germline values: CDR1 MNHNS, CDR2 SASEGT. V lost 3 bases to trimming and J lost 5 bases, with 11 bases between them. CDR3 sequence reads: CASSEVGPDEQYF. The CDR3, as DNA: TGTGCCAGCAGTGAGGTCGGACCAGACGAGCAGTACTTC.

The J gene is TRBJ1-1, the V gene TRBV4-2; D is unclear. Germline-derived CDR1 and CDR2 are LGHNA and YNFKEQ. Trimming shortened V by 0 bases and J by 1 base, and 9 bases separated the two germline ends. This CDR3 contains 15 residues. The CDR3 loop reads CASSQDEGGNTEAFF. Written as DNA, the CDR3 is TGTGCCAGCAGCCAAGATGAGGGAGGGAACACTGAAGCTTTCTTT.

The chain has TRBV6-1 and TRBJ1-6; no clear D gene. Germline loops: CDR1 MNHNS, CDR2 SASEGT. With 1 base removed from V and 10 bases from J, the gap between germline ends came to 14 bases. The CDR3 runs to 15 residues. CDR3 DNA sequence: TGTGCCAGCAGTGAAGTCTGGAGTTACGGATCACCCCTCCACTTT. As protein: CASSEVWSYGSPLHF.

This rearrangement joins TRBV5-1 to TRBJ1-3, with a weak D call TRBD1 (5 bases). This CDR3 is 17 amino acids long. The germline V and J ends were trimmed by 1 base and 4 bases, with 18 bases remaining between them. The germline CDR1 and CDR2 sequences are SGHRS and YFSETQ. The CDR3 DNA sequence: TGCGCCAGCAGCTTGAATCAGGGAGCAGGGCTCGGAAACACCATATATTTT. Its translation is CASSLNQGAGLGNTIYF.